This T cell receptor beta chain was sequenced for a study of T cell responses to AZD1222 COVID-19 vaccine. Whole-study results and caveats: Nearly half of spike-specific TCRs reportedly target unmutated variant regions. The span of vaccine-associated CD4 TCRs extended across spike, with dominance at 160-218 and 743-854.

Trimming at V came to 6 bases and at J to 7 bases, leaving 8 bases not matched to a gene. The germline gives CDR1 SGHVS, CDR2 FQNEAQ. There are 14 residues in the CDR3. Notes on this clone: Its antigen is still unknown.

Repertoires were generated with immunoSEQ multiplex PCR, while TCRdb's copy carries only in-frame clones and drops some. The sample contains about 150,000 clones, approximately 90% of which appear only once. This chain joins TRBV7-8 and TRBJ2-1, with 8 nucleotides matching TRBD1. The specimen was peripheral blood, collected on day 0 of MenACWY control vaccination. This receptor was taken from an adult in good health. In DNA form, the CDR3 reads TGTGCCAGCAGAACCGACAGGGGTCAAAATGAGCAGTTCTTC. Encoded protein: CASRTDRGQNEQFF.